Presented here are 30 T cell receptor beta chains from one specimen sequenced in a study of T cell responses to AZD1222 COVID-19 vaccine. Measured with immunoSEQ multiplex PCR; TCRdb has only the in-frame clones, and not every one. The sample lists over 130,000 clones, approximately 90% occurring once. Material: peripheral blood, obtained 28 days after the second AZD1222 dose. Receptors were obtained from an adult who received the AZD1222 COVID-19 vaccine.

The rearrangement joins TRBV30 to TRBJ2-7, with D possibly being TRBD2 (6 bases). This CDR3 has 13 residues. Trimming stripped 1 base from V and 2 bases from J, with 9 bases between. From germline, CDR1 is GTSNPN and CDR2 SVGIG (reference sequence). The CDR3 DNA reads TGTGCCTGGAGTGGCGGGACCGCCTACGAGCAGTACTTC. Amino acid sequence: CAWSGGTAYEQYF.

Here the CDR3 reads CASLTGDYGYTF. In DNA form, the CDR3 reads TGTGCCAGCTTGACAGGAGACTATGGCTACACCTTC. This rearrangement joins TRBV28 to TRBJ1-2; D is perhaps TRBD1 (6 bases). Per the germline V gene, CDR1 is MDHEN and CDR2 is SYDVKM. Trimming left V 8 bases short and J 3 bases short, with 10 bases between. CDR3 length equals 12 residues.

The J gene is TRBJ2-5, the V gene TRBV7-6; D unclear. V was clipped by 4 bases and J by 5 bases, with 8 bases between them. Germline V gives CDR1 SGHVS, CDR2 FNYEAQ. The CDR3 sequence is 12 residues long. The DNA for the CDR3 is TGTGCCAGCAGCTCGGAAGCGGAGACCCAGTACTTC. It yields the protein CASSSEAETQYF.

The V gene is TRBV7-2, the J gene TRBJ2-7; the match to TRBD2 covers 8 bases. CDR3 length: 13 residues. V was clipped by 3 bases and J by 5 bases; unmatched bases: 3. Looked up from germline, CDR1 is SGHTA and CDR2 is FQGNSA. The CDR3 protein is CASSFGGANEQYF. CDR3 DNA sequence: TGTGCCAGCAGCTTCGGGGGGGCCAACGAGCAGTACTTC.

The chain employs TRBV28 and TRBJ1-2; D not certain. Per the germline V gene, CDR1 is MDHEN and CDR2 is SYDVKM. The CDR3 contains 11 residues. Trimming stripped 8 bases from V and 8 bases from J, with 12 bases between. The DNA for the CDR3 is TGTGCCAGCGCCGCCGTATTCGGCTACACCTTC. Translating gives CASAAVFGYTF.

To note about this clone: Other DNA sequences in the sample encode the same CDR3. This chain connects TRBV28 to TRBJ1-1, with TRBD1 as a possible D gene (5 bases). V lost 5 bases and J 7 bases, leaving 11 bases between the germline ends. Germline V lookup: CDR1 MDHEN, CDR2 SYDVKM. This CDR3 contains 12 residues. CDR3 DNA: TGTGCCAGCAGTCTAGGGACGGTTGAAGCTTTCTTT. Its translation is CASSLGTVEAFF. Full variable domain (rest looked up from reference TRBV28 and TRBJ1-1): DVKVTQSSRYLVKRTGEKVFLECVQDMDHENMFWYRQDPGLGLRLIYFSYDVKMKEKGDIPEGYSVSREKKERFSLILESASTNQTSMYLCASSLGTVEAFFGQGTRLTVV.

The chain's CDR3 is CASSLPPEGLRNTIYF. CDR3 bases: TGTGCCAGCAGTTTGCCACCCGAGGGGCTAAGAAACACCATATATTTT. J is TRBJ1-3 and V is TRBV28; D is perhaps TRBD1 (5 bases). CDR1 and CDR2 from the germline V gene are MDHEN and SYDVKM. The CDR3 runs 16 residues. Trimming removed 3 bases at V and 5 bases at J, with 17 bases between.

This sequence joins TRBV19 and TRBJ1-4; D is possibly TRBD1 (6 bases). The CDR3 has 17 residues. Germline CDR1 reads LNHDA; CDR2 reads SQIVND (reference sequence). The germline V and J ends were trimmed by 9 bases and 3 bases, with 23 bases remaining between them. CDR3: CASSGTGALWANEKLFF. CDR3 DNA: TGTGCCAGCTCCGGGACGGGGGCCCTCTGGGCTAATGAAAAACTGTTTTTT.

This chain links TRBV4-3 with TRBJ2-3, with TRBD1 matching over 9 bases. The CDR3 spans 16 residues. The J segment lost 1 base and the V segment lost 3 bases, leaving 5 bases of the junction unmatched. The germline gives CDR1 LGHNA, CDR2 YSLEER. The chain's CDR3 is CASSQGGQGGTDTQYF. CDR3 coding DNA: TGCGCCAGCAGCCAGGGGGGACAGGGAGGCACAGATACGCAGTATTTT.

The CDR3: CASLSRYRVQETQYF. CDR3 nucleotide sequence: TGTGCCAGCCTAAGCCGGTACCGGGTTCAAGAGACCCAGTACTTC. The chain links TRBV5-8 to TRBJ2-5, with D uncertain. Deletions cut 7 bases from V and 2 bases from J, with 18 bases between. The germline V gene has CDR1 SGHTS and CDR2 YDEGEE. The CDR3 runs 15 residues.

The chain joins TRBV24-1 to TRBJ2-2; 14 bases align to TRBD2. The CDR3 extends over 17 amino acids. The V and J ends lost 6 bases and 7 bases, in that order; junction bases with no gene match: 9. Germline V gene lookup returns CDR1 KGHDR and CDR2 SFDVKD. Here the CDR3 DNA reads TGTGCCACCAGTCGGTCCGGGACTAGCGGGAGTTTCGGGGAGCTGTTTTTT. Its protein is CATSRSGTSGSFGELFF.

The CDR3 is CATSDTSGSLSYNEQFF. The DNA for the CDR3 is TGTGCCACCAGTGATACTAGCGGGAGCCTCTCCTACAATGAGCAGTTCTTC. V is TRBV24-1 and J is TRBJ2-1, with 11 positions matching TRBD2. J gave up 0 bases and V 3 bases, and 3 bases lay outside the gene matches. The CDR3 has 17 amino acids. Per the germline V gene, CDR1 is KGHDR and CDR2 is SFDVKD.

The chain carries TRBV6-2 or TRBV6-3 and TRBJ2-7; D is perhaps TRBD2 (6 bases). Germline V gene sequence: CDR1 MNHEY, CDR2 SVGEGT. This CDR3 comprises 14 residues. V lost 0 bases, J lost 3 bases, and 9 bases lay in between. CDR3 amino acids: CASSYSGRIYEQYF. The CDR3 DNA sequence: TGTGCCAGCAGTTACTCAGGGAGGATCTACGAGCAGTACTTC.

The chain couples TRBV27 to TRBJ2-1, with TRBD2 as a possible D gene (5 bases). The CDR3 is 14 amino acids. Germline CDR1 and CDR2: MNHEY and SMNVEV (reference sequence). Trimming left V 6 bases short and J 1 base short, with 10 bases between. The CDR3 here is CASSRTSSYNEQFF. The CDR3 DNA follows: TGTGCCAGCAGCCGAACTAGTTCCTACAATGAGCAGTTCTTC.

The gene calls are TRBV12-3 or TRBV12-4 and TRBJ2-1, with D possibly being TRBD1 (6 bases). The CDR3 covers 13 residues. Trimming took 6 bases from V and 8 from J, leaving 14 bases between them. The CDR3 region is CASSLTGMDEQFF. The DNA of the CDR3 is TGTGCCAGCAGCCTAACAGGGATGGATGAGCAGTTCTTC.

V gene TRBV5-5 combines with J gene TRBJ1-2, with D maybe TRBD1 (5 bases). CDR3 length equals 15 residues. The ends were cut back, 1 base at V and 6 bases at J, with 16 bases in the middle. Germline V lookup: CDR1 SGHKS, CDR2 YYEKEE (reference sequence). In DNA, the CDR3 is TGTGCCAGCAGCTTGTCGGTGGCAGGGCCGGATGGCTACACCTTC. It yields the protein CASSLSVAGPDGYTF.

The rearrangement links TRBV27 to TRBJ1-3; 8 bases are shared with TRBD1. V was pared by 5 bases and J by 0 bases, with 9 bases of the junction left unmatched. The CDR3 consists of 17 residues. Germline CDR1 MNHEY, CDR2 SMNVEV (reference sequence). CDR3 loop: CASSRDRGELSGNTIYF. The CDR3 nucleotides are TGTGCCAGCAGTAGAGACAGGGGAGAGCTCTCTGGAAACACCATATATTTT.

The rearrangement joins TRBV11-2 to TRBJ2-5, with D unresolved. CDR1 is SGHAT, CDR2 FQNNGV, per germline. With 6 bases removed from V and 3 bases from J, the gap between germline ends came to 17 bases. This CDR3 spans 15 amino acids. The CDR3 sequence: CASRHHFLRKETQYF. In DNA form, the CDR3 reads TGTGCCAGCAGGCACCATTTTCTTCGAAAAGAGACCCAGTACTTC.

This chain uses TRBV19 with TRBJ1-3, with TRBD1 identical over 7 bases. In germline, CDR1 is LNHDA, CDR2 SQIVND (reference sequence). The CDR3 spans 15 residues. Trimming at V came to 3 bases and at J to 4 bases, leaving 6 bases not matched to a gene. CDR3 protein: CASSIPRQGGNTIYF. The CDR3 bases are TGTGCCAGTAGTATTCCGCGACAGGGAGGAAACACCATATATTTT.

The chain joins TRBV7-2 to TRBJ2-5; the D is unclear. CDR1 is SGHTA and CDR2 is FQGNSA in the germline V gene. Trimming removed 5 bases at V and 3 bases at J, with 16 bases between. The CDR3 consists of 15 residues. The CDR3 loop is CASSPSRSPKETQYF. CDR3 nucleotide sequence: TGTGCCAGCAGCCCATCTCGGTCCCCCAAAGAGACCCAGTACTTC.

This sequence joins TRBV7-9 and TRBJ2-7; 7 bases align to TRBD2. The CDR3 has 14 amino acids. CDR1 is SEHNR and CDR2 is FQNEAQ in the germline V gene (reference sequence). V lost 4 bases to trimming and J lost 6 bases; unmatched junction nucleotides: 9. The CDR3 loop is CASSSRTSKAEQYF. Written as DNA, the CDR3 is TGTGCCAGCAGCTCACGGACTAGTAAGGCCGAGCAGTACTTC.

The DNA for the CDR3 is TGTGCCAGCGGCCAGGGACAGGGGGCTGGAAACACCATATATTTT. Protein product: CASGQGQGAGNTIYF. The chain employs TRBV7-2 and TRBJ1-3; 11 bases fit TRBD1. The germline CDR1 and CDR2 sequences are SGHTA and FQGNSA. The junction had 5 bases not matched to a gene; V was cut back by 8 bases and J by 2 bases. CDR3 length: 15 amino acids. Full variable domain (missing parts from reference TRBV7-2 and TRBJ1-3): GAGVSQSPSNKVTEKGKDVELRCDPISGHTALYWYRQSLGQGLEFLIYFQGNSAPDKSGLPSDRFSAERTGGSVSTLTIQRTQQEDSAVYLCASGQGQGAGNTIYFGEGSWLTVV.

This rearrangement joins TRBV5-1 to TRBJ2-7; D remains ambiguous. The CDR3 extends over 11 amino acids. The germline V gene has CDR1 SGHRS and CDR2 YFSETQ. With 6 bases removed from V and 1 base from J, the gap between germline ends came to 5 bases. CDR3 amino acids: CASKGSYEQYF. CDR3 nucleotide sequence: TGCGCCAGCAAAGGGTCCTACGAGCAGTACTTC.

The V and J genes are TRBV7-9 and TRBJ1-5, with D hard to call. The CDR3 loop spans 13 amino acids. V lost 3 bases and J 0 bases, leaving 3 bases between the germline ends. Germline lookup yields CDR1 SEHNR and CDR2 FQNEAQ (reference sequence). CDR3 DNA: TGTGCCAGCAGCTTGTCTAGCAATCAGCCCCAGCATTTT. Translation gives CASSLSSNQPQHF.

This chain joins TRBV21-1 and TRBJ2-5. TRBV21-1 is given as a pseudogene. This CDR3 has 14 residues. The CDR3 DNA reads TGTGCCAGCAGCGAGGGACGGCACCAAGAGACCCAGTACTTC. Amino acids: CASSEGRHQETQYF.

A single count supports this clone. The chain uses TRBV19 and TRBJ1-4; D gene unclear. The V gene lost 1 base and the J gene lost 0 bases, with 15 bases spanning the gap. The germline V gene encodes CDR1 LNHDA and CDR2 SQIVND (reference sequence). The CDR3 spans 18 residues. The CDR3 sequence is CASSIAVMRAATNEKLFF. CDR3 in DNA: TGTGCCAGTAGTATAGCGGTTATGAGAGCTGCAACTAATGAAAAACTGTTTTTT.

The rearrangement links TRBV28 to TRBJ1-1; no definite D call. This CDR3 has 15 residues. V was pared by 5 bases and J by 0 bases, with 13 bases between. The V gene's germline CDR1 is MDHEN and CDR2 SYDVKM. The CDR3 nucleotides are TGTGCCAGCAGTCTCCAGCGGAGGATGAACACTGAAGCTTTCTTT. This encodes CASSLQRRMNTEAFF.

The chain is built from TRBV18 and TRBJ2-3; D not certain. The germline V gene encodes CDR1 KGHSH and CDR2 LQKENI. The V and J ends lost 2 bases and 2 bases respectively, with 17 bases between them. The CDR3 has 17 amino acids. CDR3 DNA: TGTGCCAGCTCACCATCTACATCGAGGTTGGACACAGATACGCAGTATTTT. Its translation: CASSPSTSRLDTDTQYF. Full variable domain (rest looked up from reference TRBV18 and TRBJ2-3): NAGVMQNPRHLVRRRGQEARLRCSPMKGHSHVYWYRQLPEEGLKFMVYLQKENIIDESGMPKERFSAEFPKEGPSILRIQQVVRGDSAAYFCASSPSTSRLDTDTQYFGPGTRLTVL.

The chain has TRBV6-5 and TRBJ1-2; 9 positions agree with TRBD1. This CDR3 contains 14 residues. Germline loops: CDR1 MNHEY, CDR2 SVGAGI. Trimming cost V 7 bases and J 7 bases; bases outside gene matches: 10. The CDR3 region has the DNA TGTGCCAGCACCGACACAGGGGGCGCCGGTGGCTACACCTTC. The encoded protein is CASTDTGGAGGYTF.

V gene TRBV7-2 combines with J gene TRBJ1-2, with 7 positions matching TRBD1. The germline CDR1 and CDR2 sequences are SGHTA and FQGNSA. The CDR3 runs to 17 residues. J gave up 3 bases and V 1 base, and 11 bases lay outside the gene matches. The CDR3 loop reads CASSLDAGQGGDYGYTF. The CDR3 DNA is TGTGCCAGCAGCTTAGATGCTGGTCAGGGGGGAGACTATGGCTACACCTTC.